A selection of T cell receptor beta chains follows, all from one sample in a study of shared clonotypes between healthy human individuals. Some clones are missing from TCRdb's copy, which holds only in-frame ones; the method was immunoSEQ multiplex PCR. The sample has about 340,000 clones, around 70% seen once. Sequenced sample: memory CD4+ T cells sorted from blood. The receptors come from a man aged 25-45 years in good health. CDR3s include the opening cysteine and the closing phenylalanine or tryptophan.

>TRBV18|15
CASSPPSGGGEKLFF
>TRBV6-5|13
CASSYSTIYEQYF
>TRBV28|13
CASSLQGADTQYF
>TRBV2|15
CASSVTRRADSPLHF
>TRBV11-2|15
CASSLDRRRADTQYF
>TRBV6-5|14
CASTRAGGAGEQYF
>TRBV2|14
CASSEKHSNQPQHF
>TRBV7-2|15
CASSLAKGLGGEQFF
>TRBV11-2|15
CASSQPSTATYEQYF
>TRBV7-9|16
CASSKSRQGRDGELFF
>TRBV5-1|15
CASSWSTSGANVLTF
>TRBV14|13
CASSQYSGYEQYF
>TRBV7-8|17
CASSDPPGTGVTGELFF
>TRBV7-7|17
CASSSLGGGISTGELFF
>TRBV13|12
CASSPSSYEQYF
>TRBV6-1|13
CASSEEWDQPQHF
>TRBV28|17
CASSSRPGLAVNNEQFF
>TRBV29-1|12
CSAHVSSDTQYF
>TRBV4-1|16
CASSQDEGGAGSEQYF
>TRBV7-2|14
CASSLGGTNEKLFF
>TRBV9|16
CASSVARGAYTDTQYF
>TRBV28|14
CASRLDRVRGEQFF
>TRBV10-1|13
CASSDRSLGEQFF
>TRBV27|12
CASSLLEETQYF
>TRBV7-3|14
CASSPQPTTNGYTF
>TRBV6-4|15
CASSNGLATRNEQFF
>TRBV6-6|15
CASSSSGTGNQPQHF
>TRBV5-1|13
CASSLGSQGSLFF
>TRBV9|14
CASSVTGSNTEAFF
>TRBV6-1|13
CASSEVELAKQYF
>TRBV15|16
CATSREGGLYTGELFF
>TRBV27|16
CASSSPWRGGGTEAFF
>TRBV28|15
CASSLLAGVVDTQYF
>TRBV27|17
CASSQRTSGVAKNIQYF
>TRBV28|16
CASRLDRSATNEKLFF
>TRBV29-1|13
CSGQSRLNEKLFF
>TRBV2|17
CASSASRARYSNQPQHF